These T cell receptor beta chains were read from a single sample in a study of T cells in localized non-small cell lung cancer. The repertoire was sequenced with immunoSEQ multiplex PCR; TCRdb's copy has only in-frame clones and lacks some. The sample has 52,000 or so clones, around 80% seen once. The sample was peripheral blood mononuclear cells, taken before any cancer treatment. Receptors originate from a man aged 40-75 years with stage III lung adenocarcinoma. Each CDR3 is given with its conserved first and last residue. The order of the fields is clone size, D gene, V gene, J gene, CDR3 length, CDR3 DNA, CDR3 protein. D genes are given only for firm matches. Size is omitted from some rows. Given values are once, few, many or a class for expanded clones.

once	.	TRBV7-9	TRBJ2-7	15	TGTGCCAGCACCCCCGGCGGGGCTCAATTCTACGAGCAGTACTTC	CASTPGGAQFYEQYF
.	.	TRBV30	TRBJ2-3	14	TGTGCCTGGATAGGTGGCGGGAACACAGATACGCAGTATTTT	CAWIGGGNTDTQYF
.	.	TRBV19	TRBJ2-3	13	TGTGCCAGTAGTAAAGACTCACAGGGTACGCAGTATTTT	CASSKDSQGTQYF
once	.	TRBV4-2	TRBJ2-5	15	TGTGCCAGCAGCCCAAATCCTGACTATGGAGAGACCCAGTACTTC	CASSPNPDYGETQYF
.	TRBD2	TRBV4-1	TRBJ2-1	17	TGCGCCAGCAGCCAAGCCCCTGCGGGGAGGGTCCAGAATGAGCAGTTCTTC	CASSQAPAGRVQNEQFF
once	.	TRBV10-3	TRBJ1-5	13	TGTGCCGCGACCCCCGGGGGAGATCAGCCCCAGCATTTT	CAATPGGDQPQHF
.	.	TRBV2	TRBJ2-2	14	TGTGCCAGCAGTGGGGATTTGAACACCGGGGAGCTGTTTTTT	CASSGDLNTGELFF
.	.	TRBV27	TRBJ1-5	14	TGTGCCAGCGGGAAACAGGGTAGCAATCAGCCCCAGCATTTT	CASGKQGSNQPQHF
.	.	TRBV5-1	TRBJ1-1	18	TGCGCCAGCAGCTTGAGCTCCCACAAGACAGCCCTGAACACTGAAGCTTTCTTT	CASSLSSHKTALNTEAFF
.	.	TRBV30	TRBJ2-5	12	TGTGCCTGGGGGGGCCCGGGGGAGACCCAGTACTTC	CAWGGPGETQYF
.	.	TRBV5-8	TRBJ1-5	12	TGTGCCAGCAGCTTGGAGGGGTGGGCCCAGCATTTT	CASSLEGWAQHF
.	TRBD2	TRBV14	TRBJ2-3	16	TGTGCCAGCAGCTACCTAGCGGGGGGTTACACAGATACGCAGTATTTT	CASSYLAGGYTDTQYF
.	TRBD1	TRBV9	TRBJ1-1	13	TGTGCCAGCAGCATCTCGACAGGGTCTGAAGCTTTCTTT	CASSISTGSEAFF
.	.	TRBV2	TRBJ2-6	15	TGTGCCAGCAGTGTCATGGAAGCTGGGGCCAACGTCCTGACTTTC	CASSVMEAGANVLTF
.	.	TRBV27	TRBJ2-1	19	TGTGCCAGCAGTTTCTCCATGTCTAGCGGAGGGGGCTCCTACAATGAGCAGTTCTTC	CASSFSMSSGGGSYNEQFF
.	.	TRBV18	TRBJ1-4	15	TGTGCCAGCTCACCACGGGCGGCAACTAATGAAAAACTGTTTTTT	CASSPRAATNEKLFF
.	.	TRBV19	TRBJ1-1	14	TGTGCCAGTAGTATTCCTGGGGGGAACACTGAAGCTTTCTTT	CASSIPGGNTEAFF
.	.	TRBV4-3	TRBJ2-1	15	TGCGCCAGCAGCCAAAGAGGGGTATCCTACAATGAGCAGTTCTTC	CASSQRGVSYNEQFF
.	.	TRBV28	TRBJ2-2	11	TGTGCCAGTGGGGGGACCGGGGAGCTGTTTTTT	CASGGTGELFF
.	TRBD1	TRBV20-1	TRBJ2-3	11	TGCGTGACAGGGGACACAGATACGCAGTATTTT	CVTGDTDTQYF
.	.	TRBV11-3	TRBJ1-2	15	TGTGCCAGCAGCTTAGTTCTCACAGAGACATATGGCTACACCTTC	CASSLVLTETYGYTF
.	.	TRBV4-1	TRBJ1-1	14	TGCGCCAGCAGCCACGAGACAGGGAACACTGAAGCTTTCTTT	CASSHETGNTEAFF
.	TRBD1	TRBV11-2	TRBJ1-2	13	TGTGCCAGCAGCCCGGGACAGGAAAATGGCTACACCTTC	CASSPGQENGYTF
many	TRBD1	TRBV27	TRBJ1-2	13	TGTGCCAGCAGTGTCACAGGGGCTTCGGGCTACACCTTC	CASSVTGASGYTF
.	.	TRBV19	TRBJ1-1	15	TGTGCCAGTAGTATAGTAAGCAGGGTGAACACTGAAGCTTTCTTT	CASSIVSRVNTEAFF
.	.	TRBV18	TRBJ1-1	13	TGTGCCAGCTCACCAGGCAGCGACGCGGAAGCTTTCTTT	CASSPGSDAEAFF
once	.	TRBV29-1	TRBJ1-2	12	TGCAGCGTTGACAGAAACTTGGGGGGCTACACCTTC	CSVDRNLGGYTF
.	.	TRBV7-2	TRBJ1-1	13	TGTGCCAGCAGCTCGTGGGGTAGTACTGAAGCTTTCTTT	CASSSWGSTEAFF
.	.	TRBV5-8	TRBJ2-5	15	TGTGCCAGCAGCTTAGGCAGCCGAGGTAGAGGGACCCAGTACTTC	CASSLGSRGRGTQYF
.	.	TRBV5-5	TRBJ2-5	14	TGTGCCAGCAGCTTACTTCAGGGGCAAGAGACCCAGTACTTC	CASSLLQGQETQYF
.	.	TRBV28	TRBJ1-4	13	TGTGCCAGCAGTTTCGGGGTCGGGGAAAAACTGTTTTTT	CASSFGVGEKLFF
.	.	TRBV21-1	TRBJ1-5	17	TGTGCCAGCAGCAAAGTGACGACAGGGGGCTTTTATCAGCCCCAGCATTTT	CASSKVTTGGFYQPQHF
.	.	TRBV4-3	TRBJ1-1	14	TGCGCCAGCAGCCAAGAGTGGGGACGCACTGAAGCTTTCTTT	CASSQEWGRTEAFF
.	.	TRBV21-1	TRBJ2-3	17	TGTGCCAGCAGCAAAGAGGGGGACACGATTATCACAGATACGCAGTATTTT	CASSKEGDTIITDTQYF
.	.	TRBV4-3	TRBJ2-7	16	TGCGCCAGCAGCCAACTATGGGGACTTGACTCCTACGAGCAGTACTTC	CASSQLWGLDSYEQYF
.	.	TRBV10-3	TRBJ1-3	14	TGTGCCATCAGTGATGGTAATTCTGGAAACACCATATATTTT	CAISDGNSGNTIYF
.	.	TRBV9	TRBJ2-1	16	TGTGCCAGCAGCACTCCGGACAGACCCCCCGCGAATGAGCAGTTCTTC	CASSTPDRPPANEQFF
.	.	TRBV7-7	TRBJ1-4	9	TGTGCCAAGCGGAAGAGTCTGTTTTTT	CAKRKSLFF
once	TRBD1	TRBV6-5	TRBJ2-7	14	TGTGCCAGCAGTAGGACAGGCATATCCTACGAGCAGTACTTC	CASSRTGISYEQYF
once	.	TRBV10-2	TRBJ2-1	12	TGCGCCAGCAGGGCCCAGGGGCCTGAGCAGTTCTTC	CASRAQGPEQFF
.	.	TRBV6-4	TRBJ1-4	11	TGTGCCAGCCATAGAACTGCCAAACTGTTTTTT	CASHRTAKLFF
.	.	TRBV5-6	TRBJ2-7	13	TGTGCCAGCAGCGTAATACAGGGCGGCGAGCAGTACTTC	CASSVIQGGEQYF
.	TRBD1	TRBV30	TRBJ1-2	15	TGTGCCTGGAGTGGGGGACAGGGCATTTTGGGCGGCTACACCTTC	CAWSGGQGILGGYTF
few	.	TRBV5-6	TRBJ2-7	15	TGTGCCAGCAGCTTTACTCTGGACAGAACCTACGAGCAGTACTTC	CASSFTLDRTYEQYF
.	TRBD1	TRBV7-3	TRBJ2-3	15	TGTGCCAGCAGCCGCGGGACAGGGGGCACAGATACGCAGTATTTT	CASSRGTGGTDTQYF
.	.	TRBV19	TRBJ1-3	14	TGTGCCAGTACCCCAGGTGCTGTTGGAAACACCATATATTTT	CASTPGAVGNTIYF
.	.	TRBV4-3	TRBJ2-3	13	TGCGCCAGCAGCCCCTGGACGGAAGATACGCAGTATTTT	CASSPWTEDTQYF
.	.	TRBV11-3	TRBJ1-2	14	TGTGCCAGCAGCTTAGCAGGGGATGAGTATGGCTACACCTTC	CASSLAGDEYGYTF
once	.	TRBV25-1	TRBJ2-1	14	TGTGCCAGCAGTGATATGGACTACAATCAACAGCAGTTCTTC	CASSDMDYNQQQFF
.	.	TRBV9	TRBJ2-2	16	TGTGCCAGCAGCCCAAAGGGCCAGGGGATCACCGGGGAGCTGTTTTTT	CASSPKGQGITGELFF
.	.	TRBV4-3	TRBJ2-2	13	TGCGCCAGCAGCCAAGAATTCACCGGGGAGCTGTTTTTT	CASSQEFTGELFF
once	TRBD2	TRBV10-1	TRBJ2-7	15	TGCGCCAGCAGACCTAGCGGGGGCCCCTCCTACGAGCAGTACTTC	CASRPSGGPSYEQYF
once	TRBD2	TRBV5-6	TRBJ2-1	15	TGTGCCAGCAGCCCGGGGGGGGACACCTACAATGAGCAGTTCTTC	CASSPGGDTYNEQFF
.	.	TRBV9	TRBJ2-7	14	TGTGCCAGCAGCCCCTTCTTGGGGGCCTACGAGCAGTACTTC	CASSPFLGAYEQYF
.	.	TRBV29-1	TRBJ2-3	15	TGCAGCGTGGAGGGAGTGTTAGGGTACACAGATACGCAGTATTTT	CSVEGVLGYTDTQYF
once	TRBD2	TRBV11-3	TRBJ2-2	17	TGTGCCAGCAGCTTAGAAACTAGCGGGACGAACACCGGGGAGCTGTTTTTT	CASSLETSGTNTGELFF
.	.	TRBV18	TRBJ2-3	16	TGTGCCAGCTCACCGCCAGGAGCGCAGAATGGGGATACGCAGTATTTT	CASSPPGAQNGDTQYF
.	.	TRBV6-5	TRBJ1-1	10	TGTGCCAGCAGACTCGATGAAGCTTTCTTT	CASRLDEAFF
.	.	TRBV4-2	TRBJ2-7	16	TGTGCCAGCAGCCAAGATAAGACAGACGGATCCTACGAGCAGTACTTC	CASSQDKTDGSYEQYF
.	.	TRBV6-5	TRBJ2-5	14	TGTGCCAGCACTCCCAAAGGGGGGCAAGAGACCCAGTACTTC	CASTPKGGQETQYF